These T cell receptor beta chains were read from a single sample in a study of blood T cell repertoires in COVID-19. TCRdb's copy holds only in-frame clones and misses some; the assay was immunoSEQ multiplex PCR. In the table there are 130,000 to 150,000 clones, about 85% of which are singletons. The source material was PBMCs or T cells enriched from blood (not recorded which). The source is a woman between 40 and 55 years old who had been exposed to COVID-19. CDR3s include the opening cysteine and the closing phenylalanine or tryptophan. Fields, in order: J gene, D gene, clone size, V gene, CDR3 DNA, CDR3 protein. A D gene is named only where the DNA matches it firmly. A clone size is listed for some rows: how often the clone was seen (once, few, many), or a class if it is expanded.

j_gene: TRBJ2-2
d_gene: TRBD1
abundance: NA
v_gene: TRBV11-3
CDR3nt: TGTGCCAGCAGCCGAGGGGGCGCGAACACCGGGGAGCTGTTTTTT
CDR3aa: CASSRGGANTGELFF

j_gene: TRBJ2-7
d_gene: NA
abundance: NA
v_gene: TRBV6-6
CDR3nt: TGTGCCAGCAGTCCAAACAACTACGAGCAGTACTTC
CDR3aa: CASSPNNYEQYF

j_gene: TRBJ2-7
d_gene: TRBD1
abundance: NA
v_gene: TRBV27
CDR3nt: TGTGCCAGCAGTTTAAAGGACAGGTCCTACGAGCAGTACTTC
CDR3aa: CASSLKDRSYEQYF

j_gene: TRBJ2-3
d_gene: TRBD1
abundance: NA
v_gene: TRBV28
CDR3nt: TGTGCCAGCAGTCCTGGATCCGCGGGACAGGGGGATGATACGCAGTATTTT
CDR3aa: CASSPGSAGQGDDTQYF

j_gene: TRBJ1-2
d_gene: NA
abundance: once
v_gene: TRBV4-1
CDR3nt: TGCGCCAGCAGCCTACAACGACTACAGGGTAGGTATGGCTACACCTTC
CDR3aa: CASSLQRLQGRYGYTF

j_gene: TRBJ1-3
d_gene: TRBD1
abundance: NA
v_gene: TRBV5-4
CDR3nt: TGTGCCAGCAGCTCGGGGGGACAGGGAGGAAACACCATATATTTT
CDR3aa: CASSSGGQGGNTIYF

j_gene: TRBJ1-5
d_gene: NA
abundance: once
v_gene: TRBV19
CDR3nt: TGTGCCAGTAGTATTCCGGGAGGGCCCGGTTTTGGGCTCGGAGGTCAGCCCCAGCATTTT
CDR3aa: CASSIPGGPGFGLGGQPQHF

j_gene: TRBJ2-3
d_gene: NA
abundance: NA
v_gene: TRBV9
CDR3nt: TGTGCCAGCAGCGTAGCTCCGGAGCTAGATACGCAGTATTTT
CDR3aa: CASSVAPELDTQYF

j_gene: TRBJ1-6
d_gene: TRBD1
abundance: NA
v_gene: TRBV11-2
CDR3nt: TGTGCCAGCAGCCCGCACCCGCAGGGGGCAAATTCACCCCTCCACTTT
CDR3aa: CASSPHPQGANSPLHF

j_gene: TRBJ2-7
d_gene: TRBD2
abundance: once
v_gene: TRBV4-3
CDR3nt: TGCGCCAGCAGCCCCGGACTAGAGGTTTACGAGCAGTACTTC
CDR3aa: CASSPGLEVYEQYF

j_gene: TRBJ1-1
d_gene: TRBD1
abundance: NA
v_gene: TRBV10-3
CDR3nt: TGTGCCATCAGCGCGGGACAGGGGAGCACTGAAGCTTTCTTT
CDR3aa: CAISAGQGSTEAFF

j_gene: TRBJ2-3
d_gene: NA
abundance: NA
v_gene: TRBV10-3
CDR3nt: TGTGCCATCAGTCCCGGGACTGTGAGCGATACGCAGTATTTT
CDR3aa: CAISPGTVSDTQYF

j_gene: TRBJ1-1
d_gene: TRBD1
abundance: NA
v_gene: TRBV28
CDR3nt: TGTGCCAGCACCATGACAGGGATAGCTTTCTTT
CDR3aa: CASTMTGIAFF

j_gene: TRBJ1-2
d_gene: NA
abundance: few
v_gene: TRBV2
CDR3nt: TGTGCCAGCAGTCCGGACAGCCTCTTGCCTAACTATGGCTACACCTTC
CDR3aa: CASSPDSLLPNYGYTF

j_gene: TRBJ2-4
d_gene: NA
abundance: NA
v_gene: TRBV27
CDR3nt: TGTGCCAGCAGTCCCGAAGGAATCCTCAGGGGCGGATTAGCCAAAAACATTCAGTACTTC
CDR3aa: CASSPEGILRGGLAKNIQYF

j_gene: TRBJ1-1
d_gene: NA
abundance: NA
v_gene: TRBV18
CDR3nt: TGTGCCAGCTCACCCGCGGCTATGAACACTGAAGCTTTCTTT
CDR3aa: CASSPAAMNTEAFF

j_gene: TRBJ1-6
d_gene: TRBD1
abundance: NA
v_gene: TRBV7-6
CDR3nt: TGTGCCAGCAGCTCTAAGACCGGGACAGGGGGACGGTCCTATAATTCACCCCTCCACTTT
CDR3aa: CASSSKTGTGGRSYNSPLHF

j_gene: TRBJ2-7
d_gene: NA
abundance: NA
v_gene: TRBV11-2
CDR3nt: TGTGCCAGCAGCCCCCAGGGTTACGAGCAGTACTTC
CDR3aa: CASSPQGYEQYF

j_gene: TRBJ2-7
d_gene: NA
abundance: NA
v_gene: TRBV6-2/TRBV6-3
CDR3nt: TGTGCCAGCAGTTACGGTTGGACGGGAGATAAAAGCGAGCAGTACTTC
CDR3aa: CASSYGWTGDKSEQYF

j_gene: TRBJ1-3
d_gene: TRBD1
abundance: NA
v_gene: TRBV3-1/TRBV3-2
CDR3nt: TGTGCCAGCAGCTCACAGGGACAGGGGGCGCGGCACACCATATATTTT
CDR3aa: CASSSQGQGARHTIYF

j_gene: TRBJ2-3
d_gene: NA
abundance: NA
v_gene: TRBV7-2
CDR3nt: TGTGCCAGCAGCTTAGTGGGCAGGGACACAGATACGCAGTATTTT
CDR3aa: CASSLVGRDTDTQYF

j_gene: TRBJ2-1
d_gene: TRBD1
abundance: NA
v_gene: TRBV19
CDR3nt: TGTGCCAGTAGCCAAAGTGTGGACAGGGGATACAATGAGCAGTTCTTC
CDR3aa: CASSQSVDRGYNEQFF

j_gene: TRBJ1-2
d_gene: NA
abundance: NA
v_gene: TRBV6-1
CDR3nt: TGTGCCAGCAGTGAAGGGGGCACCTATGGCTACACCTTC
CDR3aa: CASSEGGTYGYTF

j_gene: TRBJ1-1
d_gene: NA
abundance: NA
v_gene: TRBV2
CDR3nt: TGTGCCAGCAGCCAAAGCCTTCGGGACACTGAAGCTTTCTTT
CDR3aa: CASSQSLRDTEAFF

j_gene: TRBJ2-7
d_gene: NA
abundance: NA
v_gene: TRBV28
CDR3nt: TGTGCCAGCAGAACACTATTTTCATCCTACGAGCAGTACTTC
CDR3aa: CASRTLFSSYEQYF

j_gene: TRBJ1-6
d_gene: NA
abundance: NA
v_gene: TRBV2
CDR3nt: TGTGCCAGCACCTACAGTTCACCCCTCCACTTT
CDR3aa: CASTYSSPLHF